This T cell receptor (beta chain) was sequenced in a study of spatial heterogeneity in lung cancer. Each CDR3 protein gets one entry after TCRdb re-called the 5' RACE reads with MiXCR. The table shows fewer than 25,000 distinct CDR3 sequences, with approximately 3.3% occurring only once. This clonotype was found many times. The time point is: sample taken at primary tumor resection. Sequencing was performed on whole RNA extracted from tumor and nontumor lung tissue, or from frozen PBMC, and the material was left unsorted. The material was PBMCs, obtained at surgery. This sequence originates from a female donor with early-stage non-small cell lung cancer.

CDR3: CASTTAGGWTEAFF. The CDR3 DNA follows: TGTGCCAGCACCACCGCAGGGGGCTGGACTGAAGCTTTCTTT. J is TRBJ1-1 and V is TRBV5-5; 8 positions match TRBD1. Germline lookup yields CDR1 SGHKS and CDR2 YYEKEE (reference sequence). J was trimmed by 5 bases and V by 6 bases; bases with no gene match: 9. The CDR3 length is 14 residues.